The clone carrying this TCR beta chain occurred a few times. What it recognizes is unknown. Germline V CDR1 and CDR2: SGHAT, FQNNGV. V dropped 0 bases and J dropped 2 bases, with 5 bases sitting between them. There are 14 residues in the CDR3. Making the TCR beta libraries involved quantitative 5'-RACE with molecular barcodes. TCRdb processed the 5' RACE reads anew with MiXCR; each CDR3 protein has one entry. Here the sample spans hundreds of thousands of distinct CDR3 sequences, more than 20% being singletons. The data were taken from a study of CD8 T cells in ankylosing spondylitis. Whole-study results and caveats: Clones linked with disease were CD8+ and fairly uncommon in the peripheral blood.

The sequence derives from a female donor with ankylosing spondylitis or in good health (not recorded which). The rearrangement uses TRBV11-2 and TRBJ2-1; D call uncertain. Source material: blood, either unsorted or a sorted T cell fraction (not recorded which). CDR3 in DNA: TGTGCCAGCAGCTTAGATCTCGCCTACAATGAGCAGTTCTTC. Amino acids: CASSLDLAYNEQFF. Supplemented by reference TRBV11-2 and TRBJ2-1, the full variable domain reads EAGVAQSPRYKIIEKRQSVAFWCNPISGHATLYWYQQILGQGPKLLIQFQNNGVVDDSQLPKDRFSAERLKGVDSTLKIQPAKLEDSAVYLCASSLDLAYNEQFFGPGTRLTVL.